Sequencing of this T cell receptor (beta chain) was carried out in a study of technical replicates of blood from a handful of donors. Clones were read by immunoSEQ multiplex PCR, and TCRdb kept only the in-frame ones, dropping some. The table includes around 84,000 clones, less than 98% detected once. Germline V gives CDR1 SQVTM, CDR2 ANQGSEA. With 5 bases clipped from V and 1 base from J, the junction kept 9 bases outside the gene matches. The CDR3 covers 16 residues. The sample taken for sequencing was T cells isolated from PBMCs. The chain couples TRBV29-1 to TRBJ2-2; 8 bases match TRBD1. The receptor's source is a human donor in good health. CDR3 loop: CSVRTFDRGNTGELFF. DNA for the CDR3: TGCAGCGTTCGGACATTTGACAGGGGGAACACCGGGGAGCTGTTTTTT.